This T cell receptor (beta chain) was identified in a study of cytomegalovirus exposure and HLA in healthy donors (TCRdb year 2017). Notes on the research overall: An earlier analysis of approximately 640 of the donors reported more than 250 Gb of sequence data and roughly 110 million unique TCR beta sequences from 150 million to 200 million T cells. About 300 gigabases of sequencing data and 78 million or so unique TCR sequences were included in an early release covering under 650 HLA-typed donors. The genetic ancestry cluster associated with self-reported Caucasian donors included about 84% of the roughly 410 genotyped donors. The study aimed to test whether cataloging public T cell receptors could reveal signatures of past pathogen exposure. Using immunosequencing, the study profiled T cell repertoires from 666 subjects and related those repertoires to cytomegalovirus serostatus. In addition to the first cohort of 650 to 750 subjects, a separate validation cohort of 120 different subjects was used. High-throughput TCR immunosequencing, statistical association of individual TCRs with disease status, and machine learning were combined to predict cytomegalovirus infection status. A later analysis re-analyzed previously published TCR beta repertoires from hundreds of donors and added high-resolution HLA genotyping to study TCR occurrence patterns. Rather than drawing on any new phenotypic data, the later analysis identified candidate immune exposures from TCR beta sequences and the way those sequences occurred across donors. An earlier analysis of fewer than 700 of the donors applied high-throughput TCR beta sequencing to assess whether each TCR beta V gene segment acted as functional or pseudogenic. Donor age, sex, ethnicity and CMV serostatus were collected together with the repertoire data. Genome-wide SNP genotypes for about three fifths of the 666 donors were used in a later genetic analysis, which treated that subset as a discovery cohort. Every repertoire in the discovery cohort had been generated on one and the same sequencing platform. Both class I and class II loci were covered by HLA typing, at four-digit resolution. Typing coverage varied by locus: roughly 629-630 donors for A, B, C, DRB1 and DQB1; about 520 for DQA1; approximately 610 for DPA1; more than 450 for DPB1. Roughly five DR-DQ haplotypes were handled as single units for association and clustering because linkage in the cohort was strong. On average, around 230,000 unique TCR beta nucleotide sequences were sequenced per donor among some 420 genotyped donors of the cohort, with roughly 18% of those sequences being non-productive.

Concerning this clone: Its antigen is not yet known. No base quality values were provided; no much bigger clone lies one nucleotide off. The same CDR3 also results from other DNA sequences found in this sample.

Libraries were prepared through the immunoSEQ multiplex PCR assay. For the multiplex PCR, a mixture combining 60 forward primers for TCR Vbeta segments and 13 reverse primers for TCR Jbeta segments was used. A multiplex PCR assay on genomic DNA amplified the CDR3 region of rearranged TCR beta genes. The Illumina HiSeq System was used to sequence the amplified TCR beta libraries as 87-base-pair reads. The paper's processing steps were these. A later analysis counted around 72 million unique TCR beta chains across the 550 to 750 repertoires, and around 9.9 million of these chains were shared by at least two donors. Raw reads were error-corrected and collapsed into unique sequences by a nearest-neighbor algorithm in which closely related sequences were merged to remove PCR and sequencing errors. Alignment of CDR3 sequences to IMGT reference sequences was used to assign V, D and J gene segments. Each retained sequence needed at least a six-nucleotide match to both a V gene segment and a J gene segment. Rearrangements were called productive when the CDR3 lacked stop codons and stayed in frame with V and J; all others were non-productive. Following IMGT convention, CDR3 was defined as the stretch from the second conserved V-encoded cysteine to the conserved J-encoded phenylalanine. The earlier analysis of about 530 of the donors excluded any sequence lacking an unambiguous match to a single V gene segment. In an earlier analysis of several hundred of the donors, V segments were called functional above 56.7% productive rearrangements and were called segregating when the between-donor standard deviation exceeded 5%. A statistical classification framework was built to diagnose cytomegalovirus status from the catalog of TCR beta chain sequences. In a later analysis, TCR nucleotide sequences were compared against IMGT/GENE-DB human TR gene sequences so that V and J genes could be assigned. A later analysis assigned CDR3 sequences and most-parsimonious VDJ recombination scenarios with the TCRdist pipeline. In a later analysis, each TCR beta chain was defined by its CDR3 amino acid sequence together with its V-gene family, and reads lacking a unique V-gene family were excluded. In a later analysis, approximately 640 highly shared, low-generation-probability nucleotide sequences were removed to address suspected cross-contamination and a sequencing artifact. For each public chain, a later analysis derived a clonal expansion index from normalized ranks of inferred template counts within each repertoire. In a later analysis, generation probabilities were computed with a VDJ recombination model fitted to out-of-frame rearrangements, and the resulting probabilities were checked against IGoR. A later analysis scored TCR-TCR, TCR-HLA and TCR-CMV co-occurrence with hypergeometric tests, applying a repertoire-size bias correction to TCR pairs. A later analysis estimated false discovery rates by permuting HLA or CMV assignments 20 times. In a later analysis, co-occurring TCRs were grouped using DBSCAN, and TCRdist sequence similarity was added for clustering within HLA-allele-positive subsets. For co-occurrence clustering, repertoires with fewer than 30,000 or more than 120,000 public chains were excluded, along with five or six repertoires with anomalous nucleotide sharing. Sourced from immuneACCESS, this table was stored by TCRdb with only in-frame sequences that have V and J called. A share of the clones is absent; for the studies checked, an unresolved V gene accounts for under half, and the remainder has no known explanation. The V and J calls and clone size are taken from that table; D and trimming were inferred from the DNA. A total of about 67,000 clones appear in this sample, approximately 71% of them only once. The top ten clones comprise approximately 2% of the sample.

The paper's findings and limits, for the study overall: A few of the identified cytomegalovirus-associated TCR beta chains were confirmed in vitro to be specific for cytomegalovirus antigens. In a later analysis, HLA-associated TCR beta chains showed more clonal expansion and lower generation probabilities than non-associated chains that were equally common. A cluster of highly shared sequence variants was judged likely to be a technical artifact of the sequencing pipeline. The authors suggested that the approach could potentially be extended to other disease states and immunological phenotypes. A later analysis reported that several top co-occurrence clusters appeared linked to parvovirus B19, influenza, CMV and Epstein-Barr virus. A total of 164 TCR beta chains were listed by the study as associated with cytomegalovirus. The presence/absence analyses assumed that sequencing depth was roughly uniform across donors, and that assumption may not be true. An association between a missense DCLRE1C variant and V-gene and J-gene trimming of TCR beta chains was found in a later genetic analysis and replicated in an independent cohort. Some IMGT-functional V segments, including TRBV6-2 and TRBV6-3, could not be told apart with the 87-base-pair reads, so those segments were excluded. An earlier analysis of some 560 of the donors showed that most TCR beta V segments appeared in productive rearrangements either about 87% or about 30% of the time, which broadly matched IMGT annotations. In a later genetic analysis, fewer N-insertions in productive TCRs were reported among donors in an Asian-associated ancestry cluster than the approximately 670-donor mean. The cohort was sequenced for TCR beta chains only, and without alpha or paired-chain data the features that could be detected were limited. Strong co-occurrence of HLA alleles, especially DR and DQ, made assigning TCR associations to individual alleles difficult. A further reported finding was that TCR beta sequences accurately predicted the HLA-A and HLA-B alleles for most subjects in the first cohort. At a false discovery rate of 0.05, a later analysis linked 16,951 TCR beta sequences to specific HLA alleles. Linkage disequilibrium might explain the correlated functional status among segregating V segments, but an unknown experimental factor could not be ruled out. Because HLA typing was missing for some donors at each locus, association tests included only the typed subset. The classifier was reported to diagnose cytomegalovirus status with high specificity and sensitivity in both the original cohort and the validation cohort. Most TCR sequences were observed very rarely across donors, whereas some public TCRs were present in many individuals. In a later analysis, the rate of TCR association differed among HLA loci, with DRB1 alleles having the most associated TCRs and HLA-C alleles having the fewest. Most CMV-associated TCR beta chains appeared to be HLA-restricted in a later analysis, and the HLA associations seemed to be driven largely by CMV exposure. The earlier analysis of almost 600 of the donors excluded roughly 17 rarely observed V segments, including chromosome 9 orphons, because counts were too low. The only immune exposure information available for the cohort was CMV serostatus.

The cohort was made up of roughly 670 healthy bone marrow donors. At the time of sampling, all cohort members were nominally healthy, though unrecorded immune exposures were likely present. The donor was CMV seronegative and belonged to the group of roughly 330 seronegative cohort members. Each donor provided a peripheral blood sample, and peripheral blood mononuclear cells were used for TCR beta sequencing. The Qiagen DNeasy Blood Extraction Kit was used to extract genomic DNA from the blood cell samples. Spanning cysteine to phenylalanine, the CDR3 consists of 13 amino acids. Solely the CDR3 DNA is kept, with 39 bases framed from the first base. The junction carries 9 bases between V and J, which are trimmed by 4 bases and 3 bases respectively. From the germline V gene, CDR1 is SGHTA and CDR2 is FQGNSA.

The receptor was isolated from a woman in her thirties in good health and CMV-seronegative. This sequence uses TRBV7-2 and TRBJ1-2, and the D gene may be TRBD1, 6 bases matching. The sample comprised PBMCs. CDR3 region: CASSSRTDYGYTF. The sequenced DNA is TGTGCCAGCAGCTCAAGGACAGACTATGGCTACACCTTC.